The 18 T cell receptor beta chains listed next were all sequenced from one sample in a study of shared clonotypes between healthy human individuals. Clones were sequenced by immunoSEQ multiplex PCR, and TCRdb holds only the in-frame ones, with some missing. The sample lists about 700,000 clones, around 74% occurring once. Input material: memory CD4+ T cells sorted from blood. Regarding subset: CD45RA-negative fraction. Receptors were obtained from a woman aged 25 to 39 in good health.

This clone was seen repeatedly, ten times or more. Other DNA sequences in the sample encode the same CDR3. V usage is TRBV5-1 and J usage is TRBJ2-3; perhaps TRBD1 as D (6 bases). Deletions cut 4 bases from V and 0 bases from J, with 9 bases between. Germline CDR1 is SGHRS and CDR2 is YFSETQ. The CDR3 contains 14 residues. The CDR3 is CASSLGQSTDTQYF. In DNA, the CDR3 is TGCGCCAGCAGCCTAGGACAGAGCACAGATACGCAGTATTTT.

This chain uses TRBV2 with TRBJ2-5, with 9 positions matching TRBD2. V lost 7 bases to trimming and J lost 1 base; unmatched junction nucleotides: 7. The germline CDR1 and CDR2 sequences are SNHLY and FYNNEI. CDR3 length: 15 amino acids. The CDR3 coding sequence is TGTGCCAGCAACCCATTAGCGGGAGTCCAAGAGACCCAGTACTTC. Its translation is CASNPLAGVQETQYF.

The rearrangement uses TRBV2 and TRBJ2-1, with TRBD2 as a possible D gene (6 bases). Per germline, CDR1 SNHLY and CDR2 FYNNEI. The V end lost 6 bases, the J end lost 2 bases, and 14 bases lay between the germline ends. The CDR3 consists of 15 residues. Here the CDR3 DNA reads TGTGCCAGCAGCCCTCCGGGACTTACCTACAATGAGCAGTTCTTC. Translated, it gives CASSPPGLTYNEQFF.

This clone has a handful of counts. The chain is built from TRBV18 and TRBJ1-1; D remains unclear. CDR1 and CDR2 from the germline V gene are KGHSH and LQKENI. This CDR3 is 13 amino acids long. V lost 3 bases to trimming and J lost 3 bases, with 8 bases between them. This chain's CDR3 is CASSPQADTEAFF. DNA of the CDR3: TGTGCCAGCTCACCTCAGGCGGACACTGAAGCTTTCTTT.

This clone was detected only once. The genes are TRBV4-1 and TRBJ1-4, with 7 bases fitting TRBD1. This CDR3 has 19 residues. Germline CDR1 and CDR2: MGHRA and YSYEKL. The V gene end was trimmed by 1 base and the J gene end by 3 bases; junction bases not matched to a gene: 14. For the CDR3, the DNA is TGCGCCAGCAGCCAAGCTCTAGGGAGGGGGCGGACTGCTAATGAAAAACTGTTTTTT. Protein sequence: CASSQALGRGRTANEKLFF.

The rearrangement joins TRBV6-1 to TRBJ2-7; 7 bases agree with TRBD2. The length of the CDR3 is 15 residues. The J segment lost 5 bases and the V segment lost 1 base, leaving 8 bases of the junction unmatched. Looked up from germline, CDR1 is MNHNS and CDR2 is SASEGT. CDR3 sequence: CASSEGGGPKHEQYF. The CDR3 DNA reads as TGTGCCAGCAGTGAAGGGGGGGGTCCAAAGCACGAGCAGTACTTC.

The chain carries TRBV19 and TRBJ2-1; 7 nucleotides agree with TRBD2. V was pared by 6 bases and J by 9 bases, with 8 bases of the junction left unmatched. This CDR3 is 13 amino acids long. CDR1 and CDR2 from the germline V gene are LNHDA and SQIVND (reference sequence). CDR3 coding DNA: TGTGCCAGTAGACGAGGGCGGGAGAGTGAGCAGTTCTTC. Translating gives CASRRGRESEQFF.

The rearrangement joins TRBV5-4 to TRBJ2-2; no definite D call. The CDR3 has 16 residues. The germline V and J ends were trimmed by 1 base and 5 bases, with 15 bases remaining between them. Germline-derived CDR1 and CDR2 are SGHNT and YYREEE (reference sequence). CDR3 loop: CASSLTTGVRTGELFF. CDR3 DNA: TGTGCCAGCAGCTTGACAACGGGTGTGAGAACCGGGGAGCTGTTTTTT.

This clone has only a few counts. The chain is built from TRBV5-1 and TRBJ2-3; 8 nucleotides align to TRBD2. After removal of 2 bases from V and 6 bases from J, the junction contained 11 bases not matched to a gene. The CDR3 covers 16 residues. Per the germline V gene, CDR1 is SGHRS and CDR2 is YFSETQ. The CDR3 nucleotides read TGCGCCAGCAGCTTAGATCCGGGACTAGGTTCGGATACGCAGTATTTT. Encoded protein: CASSLDPGLGSDTQYF.

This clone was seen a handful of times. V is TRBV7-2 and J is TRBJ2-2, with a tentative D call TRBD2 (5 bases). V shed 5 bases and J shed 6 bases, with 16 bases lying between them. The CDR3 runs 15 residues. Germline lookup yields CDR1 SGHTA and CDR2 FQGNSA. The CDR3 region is CASSASPTTSGELFF. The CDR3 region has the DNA TGTGCCAGCAGCGCATCCCCGACTACGTCCGGGGAGCTGTTTTTT.

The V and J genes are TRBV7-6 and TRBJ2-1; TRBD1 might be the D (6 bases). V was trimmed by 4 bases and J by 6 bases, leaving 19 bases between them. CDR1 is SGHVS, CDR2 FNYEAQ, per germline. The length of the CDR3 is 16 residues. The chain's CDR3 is CASSSTARGSRNEQFF. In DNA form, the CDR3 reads TGTGCCAGCAGCTCCACCGCTAGGGGGAGTCGCAATGAGCAGTTCTTC.

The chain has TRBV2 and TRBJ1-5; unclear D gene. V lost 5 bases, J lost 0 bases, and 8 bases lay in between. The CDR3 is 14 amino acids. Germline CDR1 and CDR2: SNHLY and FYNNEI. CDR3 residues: CASSIRDSNQPQHF. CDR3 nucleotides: TGTGCCAGCAGTATAAGGGATAGCAATCAGCCCCAGCATTTT.

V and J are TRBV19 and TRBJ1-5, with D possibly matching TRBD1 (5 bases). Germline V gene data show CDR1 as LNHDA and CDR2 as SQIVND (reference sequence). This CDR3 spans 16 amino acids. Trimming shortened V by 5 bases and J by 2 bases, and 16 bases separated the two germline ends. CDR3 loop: CASSSGYWNGNQPQHF. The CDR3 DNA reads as TGTGCCAGTAGTTCAGGGTATTGGAACGGCAATCAGCCCCAGCATTTT.

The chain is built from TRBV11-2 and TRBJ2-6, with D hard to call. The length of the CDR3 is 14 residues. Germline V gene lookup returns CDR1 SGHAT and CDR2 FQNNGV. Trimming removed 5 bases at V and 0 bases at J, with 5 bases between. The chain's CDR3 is CASSLISGANVLTF. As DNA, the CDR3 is TGTGCCAGCAGCCTTATCTCTGGGGCCAACGTCCTGACTTTC.

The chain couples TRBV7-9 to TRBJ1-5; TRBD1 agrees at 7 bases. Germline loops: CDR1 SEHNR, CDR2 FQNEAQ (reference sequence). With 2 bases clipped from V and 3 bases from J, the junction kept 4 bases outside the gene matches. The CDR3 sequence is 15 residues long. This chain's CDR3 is CASSLSGQDNQPQHF. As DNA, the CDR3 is TGTGCCAGCAGCTTATCCGGACAGGACAATCAGCCCCAGCATTTT.

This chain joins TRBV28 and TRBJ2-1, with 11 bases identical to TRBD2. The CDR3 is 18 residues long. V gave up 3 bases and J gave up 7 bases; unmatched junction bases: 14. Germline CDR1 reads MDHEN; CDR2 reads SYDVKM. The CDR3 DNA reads TGTGCCAGCAGTTTCTTTCGGTTGCCTAGCGGGAGGAGGAATGAGCAGTTCTTC. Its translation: CASSFFRLPSGRRNEQFF.

The CDR3 reads CASSDQTGVDTGELFF. In DNA form, the CDR3 reads TGTGCCAGCAGTGACCAGACAGGGGTGGACACCGGGGAGCTGTTTTTT. This chain joins TRBV25-1 and TRBJ2-2; TRBD1 matches 8 bases. The CDR3 length is 16 residues. J gave up 3 bases and V 3 bases, and 6 bases lay outside the gene matches. Germline loops: CDR1 MGHDK, CDR2 SYGVNS.

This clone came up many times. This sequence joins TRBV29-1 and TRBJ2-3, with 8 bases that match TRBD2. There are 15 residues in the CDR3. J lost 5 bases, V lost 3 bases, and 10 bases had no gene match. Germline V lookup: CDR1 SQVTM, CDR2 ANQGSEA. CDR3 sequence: CSVEVAGLPGDTQYF. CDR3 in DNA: TGCAGCGTTGAGGTAGCGGGACTCCCGGGAGATACGCAGTATTTT.